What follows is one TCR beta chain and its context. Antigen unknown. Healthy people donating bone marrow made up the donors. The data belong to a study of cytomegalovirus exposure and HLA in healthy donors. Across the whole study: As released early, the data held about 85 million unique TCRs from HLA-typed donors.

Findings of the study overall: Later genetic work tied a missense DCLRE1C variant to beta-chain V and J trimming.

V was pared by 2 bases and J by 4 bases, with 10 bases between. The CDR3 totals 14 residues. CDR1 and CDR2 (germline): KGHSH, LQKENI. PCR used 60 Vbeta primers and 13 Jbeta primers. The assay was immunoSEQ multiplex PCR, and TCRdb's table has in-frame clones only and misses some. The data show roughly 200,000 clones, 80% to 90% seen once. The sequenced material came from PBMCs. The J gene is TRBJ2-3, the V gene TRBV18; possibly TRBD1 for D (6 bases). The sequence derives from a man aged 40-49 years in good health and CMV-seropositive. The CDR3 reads CASSPSAGADTQYF. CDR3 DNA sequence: TGTGCCAGCTCACCATCGGCAGGGGCAGATACGCAGTATTTT.